This passage covers 28 T cell receptor beta chains from one sample sequenced in a study of early T cells in non-severe SARS-CoV-2 infection. Using its own MiXCR run on the 5' RACE reads, TCRdb lists one record per CDR3 protein. The sample lists about 64,000 distinct CDR3 sequences; around 12% were seen once. The sample was whole blood. The receptors originated from an adult who was a healthcare worker with PCR-confirmed SARS-CoV-2 infection or an uninfected control (not recorded which).

The chain uses TRBV5-7 and TRBJ1-5, with 8 positions matching TRBD1. TRBV5-7 is treated as an ORF (open reading frame) with a function not yet certain. V gave up 1 base and J gave up 3 bases; unmatched junction bases: 3. The CDR3 consists of 15 residues. The CDR3 DNA sequence: TGTGCCAGCAGCTTGCAGGGGGCGTTCAATCAGCCCCAGCATTTT. Amino acids: CASSLQGAFNQPQHF.

The chain combines TRBV18 with TRBJ1-1; 9 bases are shared with TRBD1. Germline V gene data show CDR1 as KGHSH and CDR2 as LQKENI. The J segment lost 5 bases and the V segment lost 2 bases, leaving 3 bases of the junction unmatched. The CDR3 loop spans 14 amino acids. The CDR3: CASSPDRGKTEAFF. The CDR3 bases are TGTGCCAGCTCACCAGACAGGGGGAAAACTGAAGCTTTCTTT. Using reference TRBV18 and TRBJ1-1 for the parts outside the CDR3, the full variable domain is NAGVMQNPRHLVRRRGQEARLRCSPMKGHSHVYWYRQLPEEGLKFMVYLQKENIIDESGMPKERFSAEFPKEGPSILRIQQVVRGDSAAYFCASSPDRGKTEAFFGQGTRLTVV.

This clonotype was seen more than once but under ten times. This sequence joins TRBV5-4 and TRBJ2-7; 8 nucleotides agree with TRBD1. The CDR3 spans 14 residues. Germline lookup yields CDR1 SGHNT and CDR2 YYREEE (reference sequence). Trimming removed 3 bases from V and 6 bases from J; junction bases left unmatched: 8. This CDR3 reads CASSSGQARGEQYF. CDR3 in DNA: TGTGCCAGCAGCTCGGGACAGGCACGGGGCGAGCAGTACTTC.

At least ten counts were recorded for this clonotype. The V gene is TRBV7-6, the J gene TRBJ1-2, with D unresolved. CDR1 and CDR2 from the germline V gene are SGHVS and FNYEAQ. The V end was cut by 5 bases, the J end by 2 bases, with 12 bases between. The length of the CDR3 is 14 residues. This chain's CDR3 is CASSPRTGNYGYTF. DNA of the CDR3: TGTGCCAGCAGCCCCCGGACGGGAAACTATGGCTACACCTTC.

The table lists this clonotype with a few counts. CDR3 nucleotide sequence: TGCAGTGCCCTAGCACCCGGGACAGGTTCCTACGAGCAGTACTTC. Translation: CSALAPGTGSYEQYF. The chain is built from TRBV20-1 and TRBJ2-7; 8 nucleotides align to TRBD1. Germline assignment: CDR1 DFQATT and CDR2 SNEGSKA (reference sequence). After removal of 6 bases from V and 1 base from J, the junction contained 11 bases not matched to a gene. This CDR3 is 15 amino acids long.

About this clonotype itself: Because the CDR3 is missing its conserved closing phenylalanine or tryptophan, this is likely a read error. The V call is TRBV6-2 or TRBV6-3, the J call TRBJ2-1; no clear D gene. With 5 bases removed from V and 5 bases from J, the gap between germline ends came to 10 bases. There are 13 residues in the CDR3. Germline assignment: CDR1 MNHEY and CDR2 SVGEGT. The CDR3 DNA reads as TGTGCCAGCAGTGGTGTACTTGACAATGAGCAGTTCTCC. This sequence encodes CASSGVLDNEQFS.

CDR3 in DNA: TGTGCCAGTAGTATCGGCAGGCACGAGACCCAGTACTTC. Translated, it gives CASSIGRHETQYF. The chain joins TRBV19 to TRBJ2-5; the D is unclear. Trimming took 3 bases from V and 5 from J, leaving 10 bases between them. The CDR3 is 13 amino acids. CDR1 is LNHDA, CDR2 SQIVND, per germline (reference sequence).

V usage is TRBV7-2 and J usage is TRBJ1-1; TRBD1 agrees at 8 bases. CDR3 length: 14 amino acids. Germline V gene data show CDR1 as SGHTA and CDR2 as FQGNSA. J lost 5 bases, V lost 6 bases, and 8 bases had no gene match. The CDR3 region has the DNA TGTGCCAGCAGAGAGACAGGGGAGCGAACTGAAGCTTTCTTT. Its protein is CASRETGERTEAFF.

This clonotype was seen many times. This chain connects TRBV4-3 to TRBJ1-5, with D possibly TRBD1 on 5 matching bases. Germline CDR1 and CDR2: LGHNA and YSLEER. The V gene lost 0 bases and the J gene lost 5 bases, with 11 bases spanning the gap. This CDR3 contains 15 residues. The CDR3 nucleotides read TGCGCCAGCAGCCAAGATAGGGACGGCTATCAGCCCCAGCATTTT. Translating it yields CASSQDRDGYQPQHF.

The V gene is TRBV20-1, the J gene TRBJ2-3; TRBD1 agrees at 7 bases. Germline CDR1 is DFQATT and CDR2 is SNEGSKA (reference sequence). J lost 6 bases, V lost 5 bases, and 8 bases had no gene match. The CDR3 spans 13 residues. CDR3 sequence (DNA): TGCAGTGCTCGAAGACAGGGTTGGGATACGCAGTATTTT. It specifies CSARRQGWDTQYF.

The chain combines TRBV10-3 with TRBJ1-1; perhaps TRBD1 as D (5 bases). The CDR3 has 14 amino acids. In germline, CDR1 is ENHRY, CDR2 SYGVKD. Trimming stripped 5 bases from V and 2 bases from J, with 12 bases between. The DNA of the CDR3 is TGTGCCATCAGTCCAGGGAATATTAACACTGAAGCTTTCTTT. It encodes CAISPGNINTEAFF.

This clonotype was detected only a few times. The rearrangement uses TRBV14 and TRBJ1-1, with no clear D. V lost 0 bases, J lost 1 base, and 3 bases lay in between. This CDR3 is 13 amino acids long. Germline V gene sequence: CDR1 SGHDN, CDR2 FVKESK. The CDR3 DNA reads as TGTGCCAGCAGCCAAGATTCGAACACTGAAGCTTTCTTT. This gives the protein CASSQDSNTEAFF.

The chain is built from TRBV27 and TRBJ1-1, with no clear D. From germline, CDR1 is MNHEY and CDR2 SMNVEV (reference sequence). Trimming took 0 bases from V and 2 from J, leaving 7 bases between them. The CDR3 covers 14 residues. The CDR3 region is CASSLSRLNTEAFF. DNA for the CDR3: TGTGCCAGCAGTTTATCGAGGCTAAACACTGAAGCTTTCTTT.

Note on this clonotype: Since a much larger clone is just one base distant, this may be a read error. The rearrangement joins TRBV20-1 to TRBJ1-1; 8 bases are shared with TRBD1. Germline assignment: CDR1 DFQATT and CDR2 SNEGSKA (reference sequence). V was pared by 2 bases and J by 9 bases, with 2 bases of the junction left unmatched. The CDR3 sequence is 11 residues long. The CDR3 spells CSARRDRKAFF. DNA of the CDR3: TGCAGTGCTAGAAGGGACAGGAAAGCTTTCTTT.

The CDR3 sequence is CASSLGLAGPHTSTDTQYF. The CDR3 bases are TGTGCCAGCAGCTTAGGTCTAGCGGGGCCACATACTAGCACAGATACGCAGTATTTT. The J gene is TRBJ2-3, the V gene TRBV7-6; 9 bases fit TRBD2. The trim removed 1 base at V and 0 bases at J, leaving 11 bases unmatched. The length of the CDR3 is 19 residues. Per germline, CDR1 SGHVS and CDR2 FNYEAQ. The variable domain in full, completed from reference TRBV7-6 and TRBJ2-3, reads GAGVSQSPRYKVTKRGQDVALRCDPISGHVSLYWYRQALGQGPEFLTYFNYEAQQDKSGLPNDRFSAERPEGSISTLTIQRTEQRDSAMYRCASSLGLAGPHTSTDTQYFGPGTRLTVL.

This clonotype was counted ten times or more. The chain has TRBV6-2 or TRBV6-3 and TRBJ2-1; 10 bases are shared with TRBD2. The CDR3 has 17 residues. CDR1 is MNHEY, CDR2 SVGEGT, per germline. Losses at the gene ends were 2 bases for V and 7 bases for J; bases not matched to a gene: 11. The CDR3 DNA is TGTGCCAGCAGTTACGGGCCTAGCGGGGGAAAAAGAAATGAGCAGTTCTTC. Encoded protein: CASSYGPSGGKRNEQFF.

This clonotype was picked up many times. The rearrangement uses TRBV7-8 and TRBJ2-7; unclear D gene. The CDR3 extends over 12 amino acids. The V end lost 7 bases, the J end lost 2 bases, and 9 bases lay between the germline ends. Germline-derived CDR1 and CDR2 are SGHVS and FQNEAQ. The CDR3 loop is CASTPDPYEQYF. CDR3 nucleotide sequence: TGTGCCAGCACCCCTGACCCCTACGAGCAGTACTTC.

This rearrangement joins TRBV7-8 to TRBJ1-5, with D unresolved. V lost 5 bases, J lost 7 bases, and 21 bases lay in between. The CDR3 is 16 amino acids. CDR1 SGHVS and CDR2 FQNEAQ come from the germline V gene. The CDR3 sequence: CASSLVGGTPGQPQHF. CDR3 coding DNA: TGTGCCAGCAGCCTGGTGGGCGGCACTCCGGGGCAGCCCCAGCATTTT.

This clonotype was found many times. The rearrangement uses TRBV2 and TRBJ2-1; D is unclear. Germline V CDR1 and CDR2: SNHLY, FYNNEI. The CDR3 is 10 residues long. Trimming took off 4 bases at V and 9 bases at J, with 4 bases between the two ends. The DNA for the CDR3 is TGTGCCAGCAGTGGGGGTGAGCAGTTCTTC. This encodes CASSGGEQFF.

This clonotype was observed a few times. V usage is TRBV6-6 and J usage is TRBJ2-7; a possible D gene is TRBD1 (6 bases). V gave up 5 bases and J gave up 0 bases, with 17 bases separating them. CDR1 and CDR2 (germline): MNHNY, SVGAGI (reference sequence). This CDR3 spans 16 amino acids. The CDR3 loop is CASSPHSTGLSYEQYF. In DNA, the CDR3 is TGTGCCAGCAGTCCCCATTCGACAGGTCTCTCCTACGAGCAGTACTTC.

This clonotype was counted between two and nine times. The gene calls are TRBV10-3 and TRBJ1-2; perhaps TRBD1 as D (6 bases). Germline values: CDR1 ENHRY, CDR2 SYGVKD. This CDR3 comprises 14 residues. V was pared by 3 bases and J by 3 bases, with 11 bases between. In DNA, the CDR3 is TGTGCCATCAGTGAAAGACAGGCGGACTATGGCTACACCTTC. This translates into CAISERQADYGYTF.

This clonotype was found once. The chain links TRBV29-1 to TRBJ2-7, with 7 bases identical to TRBD1. Looked up from germline, CDR1 is SQVTM and CDR2 is ANQGSEA. This CDR3 has 14 residues. With 6 bases clipped from V and 2 bases from J, the junction kept 10 bases outside the gene matches. The CDR3 region is CSVGTDRQPYEQYF. Here the CDR3 DNA reads TGCAGCGTGGGTACGGACAGGCAACCCTACGAGCAGTACTTC.

The CDR3 protein is CASSESVNTGELFF. The CDR3 nucleotides read TGCGCCAGCAGTGAGTCGGTGAACACCGGGGAGCTGTTTTTT. The gene calls are TRBV10-2 and TRBJ2-2; no clear D gene. The CDR3 length is 14 residues. CDR1 is WSHSY, CDR2 SAAADI, per germline. The V gene lost 0 bases and the J gene lost 1 base, with 3 bases spanning the gap.

Ten or more counts support this clonotype. The rearrangement uses TRBV7-9 and TRBJ1-3; TRBD1 matches at 12 bases. The CDR3 totals 15 residues. Germline CDR1 and CDR2: SEHNR and FQNEAQ (reference sequence). V lost 10 bases, J lost 9 bases, and 13 bases stayed unmatched. The CDR3 nucleotides are TGTGCCAACCCCCCCGGGACAGGGGGCTTGGGCACCATATATTTT. The encoded protein is CANPPGTGGLGTIYF.

The table lists this clonotype with many counts. The rearrangement joins TRBV4-3 to TRBJ2-7; 10 nucleotides agree with TRBD1. The trim removed 5 bases at V and 5 bases at J, leaving 3 bases unmatched. Germline V gene sequence: CDR1 LGHNA, CDR2 YSLEER. CDR3 length: 13 amino acids. The CDR3 is CASSWGQGNEQYF. The CDR3 DNA reads as TGCGCCAGCAGCTGGGGACAGGGGAACGAGCAGTACTTC.

The table lists this clonotype with a few counts. V is TRBV20-1 and J is TRBJ1-1, with a weak D call TRBD1 (5 bases). The CDR3 length is 13 residues. From germline, CDR1 is DFQATT and CDR2 SNEGSKA (reference sequence). V lost 7 bases to trimming and J lost 5 bases, with 17 bases between them. In DNA form, the CDR3 reads TGCAGTGGGCAGGGCGCCGGGGGGACTGAAGCTTTCTTT. It specifies CSGQGAGGTEAFF.

The V call is TRBV11-2, the J call TRBJ2-7, with TRBD1 identical over 7 bases. Germline V gene sequence: CDR1 SGHAT, CDR2 FQNNGV. There are 14 residues in the CDR3. The V and J ends lost 5 bases and 5 bases, in that order; junction bases with no gene match: 9. The CDR3 DNA is TGTGCCAGCAGCCTTATGACAGGGTCCGACGAGCAGTACTTC. It codes for CASSLMTGSDEQYF.

This clonotype was found many times. This rearrangement joins TRBV10-1 to TRBJ2-1; no definite D call. Germline CDR1 and CDR2: WNHNN and SYGVQD (reference sequence). The CDR3 runs to 16 residues. V was shortened by 4 bases and J by 0 bases, with 13 bases between the two germline ends. The CDR3, as DNA: TGCGCCAGCAGTGGGTCGAGCCCGAGCTCCTACAATGAGCAGTTCTTC. This translates into CASSGSSPSSYNEQFF.